The following is a T cell receptor beta chain sequence with its context. Its antigen is as yet unknown. The data were taken from a study of T cell responses to AZD1222 COVID-19 vaccine. Overall study context: Pooled samples include second doses given at about 4 or 12 weeks.

Libraries were prepared by immunoSEQ multiplex PCR; TCRdb keeps only in-frame clonotypes and omits some of them. The sample yields 150,000 to 180,000 clones, about 88% seen once. Findings and limits, study-wide: As reported, nearly half of all spike-specific TCRs target variant regions that are unmutated. White British ancestry dominated among donors, who included more females, and clonal diversity was possibly underestimated. Vaccine-associated CD4 TCRs ranged over spike, dominating at 160-218 and 743-854.

Sequenced material: peripheral blood, taken on day 0 of AZD1222 vaccination. The receptor was isolated from an adult in good health.

The CDR3 region has the DNA TGTGCCACCAGAGACACAGGGTTTGGCTACACCTTC. Its translation is CATRDTGFGYTF. This chain uses TRBV24-1 with TRBJ1-2; D is possibly TRBD1 (6 bases). Trimming cost V 7 bases and J 7 bases, with 12 bases left between them. The CDR3 covers 12 residues. Germline V lookup: CDR1 KGHDR, CDR2 SFDVKD.